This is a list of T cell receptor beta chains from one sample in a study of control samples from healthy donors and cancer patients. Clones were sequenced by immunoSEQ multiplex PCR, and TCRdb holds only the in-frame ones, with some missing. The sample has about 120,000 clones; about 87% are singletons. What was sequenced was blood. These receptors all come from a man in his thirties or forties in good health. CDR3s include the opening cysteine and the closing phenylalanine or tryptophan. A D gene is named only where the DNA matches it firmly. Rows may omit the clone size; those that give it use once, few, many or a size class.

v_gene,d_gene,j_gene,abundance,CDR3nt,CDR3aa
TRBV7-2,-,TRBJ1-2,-,TGTGCCAGCAGCTTAGAGGGAACCTCCTATGGCTACACCTTC,CASSLEGTSYGYTF
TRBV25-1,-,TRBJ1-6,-,TGTGCCAGCAGTGGTGGCATTGAGAATTCACCCCTCCACTTT,CASSGGIENSPLHF
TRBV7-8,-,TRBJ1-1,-,TGTGCCAGCAGCTTAAAAGGGTACACTGAAGCTTTCTTT,CASSLKGYTEAFF
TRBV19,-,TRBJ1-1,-,TGTGCCAGTATCTCGGTGAACACTGAAGCTTTCTTT,CASISVNTEAFF
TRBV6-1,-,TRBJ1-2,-,TGTGCCAGCAGTGAAGCTGGACTTTGGGGTGCCTACACCTTC,CASSEAGLWGAYTF
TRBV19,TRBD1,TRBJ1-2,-,TGTGCCAGTAGTATCGGGACAGATACTTATGGCTACACCTTC,CASSIGTDTYGYTF
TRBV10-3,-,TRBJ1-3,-,TGTGCCATCAGGGATACAGGATCCTCTGGAAACACCATATATTTT,CAIRDTGSSGNTIYF
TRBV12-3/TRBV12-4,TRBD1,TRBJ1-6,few,TGTGCCAGCAGTCCAGGGACAGGGGGACCCCTCCACTTT,CASSPGTGGPLHF
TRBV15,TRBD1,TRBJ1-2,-,TGTGCCACCAACCTGGACAGGGCTAACTATGGCTACACCTTC,CATNLDRANYGYTF
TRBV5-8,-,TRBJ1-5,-,TGTGCCAGCACTCTTTATTATAGCAATCAGCCCCAGCATTTT,CASTLYYSNQPQHF
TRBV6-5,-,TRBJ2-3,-,TGTGCCAGCGGCCGCTATGGCACAGATACGCAGTATTTT,CASGRYGTDTQYF
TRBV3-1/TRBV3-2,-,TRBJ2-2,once,TGTGCCAGCAGCCCGCAGGAGGTCGGGGAGCTGTTTTTT,CASSPQEVGELFF